The 30 T cell receptor beta chains reported below all come from one sample, sequenced in a study of blood T cell repertoires in COVID-19. Only in-frame clones appear in the TCRdb table, and some are missing; sequencing was by immunoSEQ multiplex PCR. The sample lists about 54,000 clones, 81% occurring once. Sequencing was performed on peripheral blood. The receptor set was obtained from a woman in her sixties or seventies with acute or convalescent COVID-19.

This chain connects TRBV6-5 to TRBJ1-1, with D perhaps TRBD1 (5 bases). Germline values: CDR1 MNHEY, CDR2 SVGAGI. V lost 6 bases to trimming and J lost 3 bases, with 11 bases between them. The CDR3 runs 13 residues. The CDR3 sequence is CASRPGIYTEAFF. CDR3 bases: TGTGCCAGCAGACCAGGGATCTACACTGAAGCTTTCTTT.

The chain links TRBV4-1 to TRBJ2-7; 8 bases line up with TRBD2. The CDR3 spans 13 residues. CDR1 MGHRA and CDR2 YSYEKL come from the germline V gene. Trimming took 6 bases from V and 1 from J; bases not matched to a gene: 2. The CDR3 sequence: CASSLAGSYEQYF. The CDR3 nucleotides read TGCGCCAGCAGTCTAGCGGGTTCCTACGAGCAGTACTTC.

The V gene is TRBV3-1 (or the pseudogene TRBV3-2), the J gene TRBJ1-6; D perhaps matches TRBD1 (6 bases). Germline-derived CDR1 and CDR2 are LGHDT and YNNKEL (reference sequence). There are 17 residues in the CDR3. V lost 6 bases, J lost 0 bases, and 15 bases lay in between. For the CDR3, the DNA is TGTGCCAGCAGGGGGGGGGCCGTTAGCTCCTATAATTCACCCCTCCACTTT. Its translation: CASRGGAVSSYNSPLHF.

This chain links TRBV3-1 (or the pseudogene TRBV3-2) with TRBJ2-3, with 7 positions matching TRBD1. There are 15 residues in the CDR3. CDR1 and CDR2 (germline): LGHDT, YNNKEL (reference sequence). J lost 0 bases, V lost 1 base, and 1 base had no gene match. CDR3 nucleotides: TGTGCCAGCAGCCAAGCCAGGGGGAGCACAGATACGCAGTATTTT. Translation: CASSQARGSTDTQYF.

The rearrangement links TRBV15 to TRBJ2-3, with D tentatively TRBD1 (6 bases). The CDR3 is 14 residues long. Germline-derived CDR1 and CDR2 are LNHNV and YYDKDF (reference sequence). With 1 base removed from V and 3 bases from J, the gap between germline ends came to 8 bases. In DNA form, the CDR3 reads TGTGCCACCAGCAGAGCACAGGGAACAGATACGCAGTATTTT. Translated: CATSRAQGTDTQYF.

Written as DNA, the CDR3 is TGTGCCAGCAGTTACCCCGGGACCTACGAGCAGTACTTC. Translating it yields CASSYPGTYEQYF. The chain has TRBV6-5 and TRBJ2-7, with a weak D call TRBD2 (5 bases). The length of the CDR3 is 13 residues. Trimming stripped 2 bases from V and 2 bases from J, with 7 bases between. From germline, CDR1 is MNHEY and CDR2 SVGAGI.

The chain joins TRBV19 to TRBJ1-1; maybe TRBD1 (5 bases). The length of the CDR3 is 15 residues. CDR1 and CDR2 from the germline V gene are LNHDA and SQIVND (reference sequence). The V gene lost 4 bases and the J gene lost 0 bases, with 12 bases spanning the gap. DNA of the CDR3: TGTGCCAGTAGTAAAGGGGCGAGGATGAACACTGAAGCTTTCTTT. Its translation is CASSKGARMNTEAFF.

Only a few counts were recorded for this clone. The CDR3, as DNA: TGCGCCAGCAGGGAAGGGACAGGGGATGGCTACACCTTC. This encodes CASREGTGDGYTF. The V gene is TRBV5-1, the J gene TRBJ1-2; 10 positions agree with TRBD1. The CDR3 covers 13 residues. Trimming cost V 5 bases and J 6 bases; bases outside gene matches: 4. Germline V gene lookup returns CDR1 SGHRS and CDR2 YFSETQ.

The V gene is TRBV29-1, the J gene TRBJ2-7, with a weak D call TRBD1 (6 bases). The CDR3 extends over 13 amino acids. The V end lost 4 bases, the J end lost 3 bases, and 13 bases lay between the germline ends. The V gene's germline CDR1 is SQVTM and CDR2 ANQGSEA. This CDR3 is CSVVRDTGYEQYF. The CDR3 region has the DNA TGCAGCGTTGTCCGGGACACGGGCTACGAGCAGTACTTC.

The chain links TRBV5-4 to TRBJ1-6; D gene ambiguous. This CDR3 is 16 amino acids long. Trimming shortened V by 4 bases and J by 7 bases, and 18 bases separated the two germline ends. Germline assignment: CDR1 SGHNT and CDR2 YYREEE (reference sequence). CDR3 nucleotides: TGTGCCAGCAGCCCCCTAGGAGGTCACGGCAATTCACCCCTCCACTTT. It codes for CASSPLGGHGNSPLHF.

The J gene is TRBJ1-5, the V gene TRBV28, with TRBD1 as a possible D gene (5 bases). Germline assignment: CDR1 MDHEN and CDR2 SYDVKM. The CDR3 consists of 14 residues. Trimming cost V 4 bases and J 4 bases, with 11 bases left between them. The CDR3 loop is CASSYGARNQPQHF. The CDR3 nucleotides read TGTGCCAGCAGTTATGGGGCTCGGAATCAGCCCCAGCATTTT.

This chain uses TRBV7-9 with TRBJ1-2; TRBD1 is a possible D gene (5 bases). The CDR3 covers 15 residues. V lost 4 bases and J 5 bases, leaving 17 bases between the germline ends. Germline values: CDR1 SEHNR, CDR2 FQNEAQ (reference sequence). The CDR3 DNA follows: TGTGCCAGCAGCTCCGGGACTCCCGTCGCGTATGGCTACACCTTC. Translated, it gives CASSSGTPVAYGYTF.

This clone appeared a single time. The V call is TRBV10-3, the J call TRBJ2-3, with a tentative D call TRBD2 (6 bases). Germline values: CDR1 ENHRY, CDR2 SYGVKD. Trimming left V 10 bases short and J 3 bases short, with 17 bases between. The CDR3 totals 14 residues. CDR3 amino acids: CASYAGLLTDTQYF. CDR3 DNA: TGTGCCAGCTACGCGGGACTCCTAACAGATACGCAGTATTTT.

The chain combines TRBV30 with TRBJ2-1; 7 bases match TRBD2. Germline V gene lookup returns CDR1 GTSNPN and CDR2 SVGIG (reference sequence). The CDR3 runs to 14 residues. Trimming took 3 bases from V and 0 from J; bases not matched to a gene: 2. In DNA, the CDR3 is TGTGCCTGGAGACTAGCGAGCTCCTACAATGAGCAGTTCTTC. Encoded protein: CAWRLASSYNEQFF. Full variable domain (remainder filled in from reference TRBV30 and TRBJ2-1): SQTIHQWPATLVQPVGSPLSLECTVEGTSNPNLYWYRQAAGRGLQLLFYSVGIGQISSEVPQNLSASRPQDRQFILSSKKLLLSDSGFYLCAWRLASSYNEQFFGPGTRLTVL.

The DNA for the CDR3 is TGTGCCAGCAGGGGGGCGGTTAGGGGGTACGAGCAGTACTTC. It encodes CASRGAVRGYEQYF. The chain employs TRBV2 and TRBJ2-7; TRBD1 is a possible D gene (6 bases). Germline V gene lookup returns CDR1 SNHLY and CDR2 FYNNEI. The length of the CDR3 is 14 residues. The V and J ends lost 6 bases and 4 bases respectively, with 16 bases between them.

V usage is TRBV7-8 and J usage is TRBJ2-1; maybe TRBD1 (8 bases). V was pared by 2 bases and J by 7 bases, with 27 bases between. Germline-derived CDR1 and CDR2 are SGHVS and FQNEAQ. There are 19 residues in the CDR3. In nucleotides, the CDR3 is TGTGCCAGCAGCTTAAGACAGGGGTTAGGAAGGCGGGAGTTTAATGAGCAGTTCTTC. This gives the protein CASSLRQGLGRREFNEQFF. The whole variable domain, remainder taken from reference TRBV7-8 and TRBJ2-1, is GAGVSQSPRYKVAKRGQDVALRCDPISGHVSLFWYQQALGQGPEFLTYFQNEAQLDKSGLPSDRFFAERPEGSVSTLKIQRTQQEDSAVYLCASSLRQGLGRREFNEQFFGPGTRLTVL.

V usage is TRBV6-6 and J usage is TRBJ1-1; 7 positions agree with TRBD1. This CDR3 is built from 14 residues. V lost 8 bases and J lost 6; bases outside the gene matches: 12. Germline CDR1 is MNHNY and CDR2 is SVGAGI (reference sequence). CDR3 in amino acids: CASGQGENFAEAFF. The CDR3 bases are TGTGCCAGCGGGCAGGGGGAAAACTTCGCTGAAGCTTTCTTT.

The V and J genes are TRBV19 and TRBJ1-6; D call uncertain. The CDR3 extends over 12 amino acids. Trimming took off 7 bases at V and 9 bases at J, with 10 bases between the two ends. Looked up from germline, CDR1 is LNHDA and CDR2 is SQIVND (reference sequence). The CDR3 protein is CASTSWPSPLHF. CDR3 bases: TGTGCCAGTACCTCTTGGCCTTCACCCCTCCACTTT.

V gene TRBV4-1 combines with J gene TRBJ1-1, with D hard to call. The V end was cut by 1 base, the J end by 2 bases, with 8 bases between. CDR1 is MGHRA, CDR2 YSYEKL, per germline. CDR3 size: 14 residues. In DNA form, the CDR3 reads TGCGCCAGCAGCCAAGTGAGCGCCAACACTGAAGCTTTCTTT. It codes for CASSQVSANTEAFF.

This clone was observed a single time. This chain connects TRBV6-4 to TRBJ1-5; the match to TRBD1 covers 8 bases. CDR1 MRHNA and CDR2 SNTAGT come from the germline V gene. After removal of 5 bases from V and 5 bases from J, the junction contained 8 bases not matched to a gene. The CDR3 length is 15 residues. CDR3 nucleotide sequence: TGTGCCAGCAGTCGAGAACGGGACAGGTATCAGCCCCAGCATTTT. Protein product: CASSRERDRYQPQHF.

The chain has TRBV7-2 and TRBJ2-1; 10 bases map to TRBD2. The CDR3 contains 16 residues. The germline CDR1 and CDR2 sequences are SGHTA and FQGNSA. J gave up 8 bases and V 0 bases, and 7 bases lay outside the gene matches. CDR3 in DNA: TGTGCCAGCAGCTTAGCGGCCCTAGCGGGGGAGGATGAGCAGTTCTTC. This gives the protein CASSLAALAGEDEQFF.

V is TRBV6-5 and J is TRBJ2-1; tentative D call: TRBD2 (7 bases). Germline CDR1 and CDR2: MNHEY and SVGAGI. The germline V and J ends were trimmed by 2 bases and 2 bases, with 13 bases remaining between them. This CDR3 is 16 amino acids long. The CDR3 region has the DNA TGTGCCAGCAGTTACACAAGCGGGACAACCTACAATGAGCAGTTCTTC. Translating gives CASSYTSGTTYNEQFF.

CDR3 nucleotides: TGTGCCAGCAGCTTAGAGTCAACAGGGGTCCACGAGCAGTACTTC. Protein sequence: CASSLESTGVHEQYF. The chain carries TRBV7-2 and TRBJ2-7; 7 bases are a match to TRBD1. V lost 1 base, J lost 5 bases, and 8 bases stayed unmatched. The CDR3 covers 15 residues. Germline CDR1 and CDR2: SGHTA and FQGNSA.

This chain joins TRBV12-3 or TRBV12-4 and TRBJ1-1, with D perhaps TRBD1 (6 bases). The V end was cut by 5 bases, the J end by 7 bases, with 11 bases between. This CDR3 spans 12 amino acids. As DNA, the CDR3 is TGTGCCAGCAGTCCCAGGGGTGATGAAGCTTTCTTT. This codes for CASSPRGDEAFF.

The gene calls are TRBV9 and TRBJ1-2; D remains ambiguous. In germline, CDR1 is SGDLS, CDR2 YYNGEE. The CDR3 is 15 residues long. Trimming removed 0 bases at V and 4 bases at J, with 13 bases between. CDR3 sequence (DNA): TGTGCCAGCAGCGTAGCGAGAGGAAGCCCCTATGGCTACACCTTC. Protein product: CASSVARGSPYGYTF.

The genes are TRBV9 and TRBJ2-7; D is possibly TRBD1 (5 bases). This CDR3 is 13 amino acids long. Germline assignment: CDR1 SGDLS and CDR2 YYNGEE. The ends were cut back, 2 bases at V and 5 bases at J, with 11 bases in the middle. DNA for the CDR3: TGTGCCAGCAGCGTGCTTCTACAGGACGAGCAGTACTTC. Translating gives CASSVLLQDEQYF.

V and J are TRBV6-5 and TRBJ1-3; the D gene is possibly TRBD1 (6 bases). The ends were cut back, 4 bases at V and 2 bases at J, with 12 bases in the middle. Germline CDR1 and CDR2: MNHEY and SVGAGI. CDR3 length: 15 residues. The CDR3 sequence is CASSSRGLAGNTIYF. The DNA for the CDR3 is TGTGCCAGCAGTTCCAGGGGCCTGGCTGGAAACACCATATATTTT.

The V gene is TRBV13, the J gene TRBJ2-1; 7 bases map to TRBD2. The CDR3 totals 15 residues. Germline V CDR1 and CDR2: PRHDT, FYEKMQ (reference sequence). The ends lost 3 bases at V and 7 bases at J; junction bases unmatched: 9. The DNA for the CDR3 is TGTGCCAGCAGCTTTACTAGCGAAGTAAGGAATGAGCAGTTCTTC. Translated: CASSFTSEVRNEQFF.

The chain employs TRBV3-1 (or the pseudogene TRBV3-2) and TRBJ1-2; the D gene is possibly TRBD1 (6 bases). Germline V gene sequence: CDR1 LGHDT, CDR2 YNNKEL (reference sequence). The CDR3 runs 17 residues. Trimming left V 0 bases short and J 3 bases short, with 17 bases between. The CDR3 protein is CASSQDPLRGPHYGYTF. The CDR3 coding sequence is TGTGCCAGCAGCCAAGATCCTCTCAGGGGCCCCCACTATGGCTACACCTTC.

The chain uses TRBV19 and TRBJ2-7; 8 bases align to TRBD2. This CDR3 comprises 14 residues. CDR1 is LNHDA and CDR2 is SQIVND in the germline V gene (reference sequence). J was trimmed by 5 bases and V by 10 bases; bases with no gene match: 13. The CDR3 sequence: CATKSGTSIHEQYF. CDR3 bases: TGTGCCACTAAATCCGGGACTAGTATCCACGAGCAGTACTTC.